This T cell receptor beta chain came from a study of T cell clones after liver transplantation. Study details: HCV positivity affected three of eight recipients; the rest lacked autoimmune or viral indications.

The V gene lost 4 bases and the J gene lost 5 bases, with 12 bases spanning the gap. The CDR3 is 14 amino acids. Germline V CDR1 and CDR2: SGHDN, FVKESK. The data were produced by immunoSEQ multiplex PCR, yet TCRdb's version contains in-frame clones alone and is incomplete. Here the sample spans 85,000 to 110,000 clones, around 80% being singletons. This clonotype was obtained from a human patient who received a liver transplant. Among the T cells, some may be from the graft donor. This chain connects TRBV14 to TRBJ1-3; D is unresolved. Specimen: CD4+ T cells from blood, collected approximately 50 months after liver transplant. The CDR3: CASSPARYRNTIYF. The CDR3, as DNA: TGTGCCAGCAGCCCCGCCCGGTACAGAAACACCATATATTTT.